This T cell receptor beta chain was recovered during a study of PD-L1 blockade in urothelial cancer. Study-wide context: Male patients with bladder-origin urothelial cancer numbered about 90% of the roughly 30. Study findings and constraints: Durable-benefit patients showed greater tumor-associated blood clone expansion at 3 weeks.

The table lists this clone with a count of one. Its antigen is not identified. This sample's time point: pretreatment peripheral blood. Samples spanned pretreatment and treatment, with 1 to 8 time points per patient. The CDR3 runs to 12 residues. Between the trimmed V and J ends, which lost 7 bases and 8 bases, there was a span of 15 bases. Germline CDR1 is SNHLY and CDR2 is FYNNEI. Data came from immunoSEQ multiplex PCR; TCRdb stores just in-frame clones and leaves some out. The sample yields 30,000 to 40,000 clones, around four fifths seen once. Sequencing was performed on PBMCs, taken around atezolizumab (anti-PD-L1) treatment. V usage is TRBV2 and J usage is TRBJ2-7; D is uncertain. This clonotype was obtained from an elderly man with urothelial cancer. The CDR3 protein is CASNLFAEKQYF. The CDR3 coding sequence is TGTGCCAGCAATTTGTTTGCGGAGAAGCAGTACTTC.